A single sample is the source of the 23 T cell receptor beta chains below, sequenced in a study of PD-1 blockade in classical Hodgkin lymphoma. Time point described: cycle 4 day 1 (C4D1), after five to seven weeks of nivolumab. Following autologous stem cell transplantation, relapse occurred in every patient, and exposure to brentuximab vedotin varied. Profiled with immunoSEQ multiplex PCR; TCRdb holds only in-frame clones, not every one. The sample lists roughly 60,000 clones; roughly nine tenths were seen once. The sequenced sample was peripheral blood mononuclear cells (PBMCs), obtained before the fourth cycle of nivolumab. The source of these receptors is a human donor with classical Hodgkin lymphoma.

J is TRBJ2-7 and V is TRBV4-1; no firm D call. CDR1 is MGHRA, CDR2 YSYEKL, per germline. CDR3 size: 14 residues. Trimming left V 2 bases short and J 1 base short, with 9 bases between. The CDR3 DNA sequence: TGCGCCAGCAGCCAACCGACGGCATCCTACGAGCAGTACTTC. This gives the protein CASSQPTASYEQYF.

The gene calls are TRBV7-8 and TRBJ2-1, with TRBD1 matching 9 bases. This CDR3 spans 15 amino acids. Looked up from germline, CDR1 is SGHVS and CDR2 is FQNEAQ. With 5 bases clipped from V and 7 bases from J, the junction kept 9 bases outside the gene matches. CDR3 loop: CASSTRGTGSNEQFF. The CDR3 DNA is TGTGCCAGCAGCACAAGGGGGACAGGGTCAAATGAGCAGTTCTTC. Full variable domain (remainder filled in from reference TRBV7-8 and TRBJ2-1): GAGVSQSPRYKVAKRGQDVALRCDPISGHVSLFWYQQALGQGPEFLTYFQNEAQLDKSGLPSDRFFAERPEGSVSTLKIQRTQQEDSAVYLCASSTRGTGSNEQFFGPGTRLTVL.

This chain links TRBV28 with TRBJ1-6, with D unclear. CDR1 and CDR2 from the germline V gene are MDHEN and SYDVKM. V lost 2 bases and J 13 bases, leaving 12 bases between the germline ends. The CDR3 is 13 residues long. CDR3 in DNA: TGTGCCAGCAGTTTAAGTGTAGGAACCCCCCTCCACTTT. This sequence encodes CASSLSVGTPLHF.

The genes are TRBV4-1 and TRBJ2-1; 7 bases are shared with TRBD1. CDR1 is MGHRA, CDR2 YSYEKL, per germline. Unmatched junction bases numbered 12, after V lost 0 bases and J lost 4 bases. The CDR3 runs 18 residues. The CDR3 nucleotides are TGCGCCAGCAGCCAAGATGTAGGGGGCGACCCGTTTTACAATGAGCAGTTCTTC. This gives the protein CASSQDVGGDPFYNEQFF.

The V call is TRBV6-1, the J call TRBJ1-4; no clear D. V was pared by 5 bases and J by 8 bases, with 3 bases between. This CDR3 has 10 residues. Germline CDR1 MNHNS, CDR2 SASEGT. DNA of the CDR3: TGTGCCAGCAGTTTCGAAAAACTGTTTTTT. This codes for CASSFEKLFF.

This chain links TRBV28 with TRBJ1-4, with 7 bases identical to TRBD1. The germline V gene encodes CDR1 MDHEN and CDR2 SYDVKM. The V segment lost 6 bases and the J segment 4 bases; nucleotides outside the gene matches: 5. The CDR3 is made up of 14 amino acids. For the CDR3, the DNA is TGTGCCAGCAGACGCCGGGACAGTAATGAAAAACTGTTTTTT. This encodes CASRRRDSNEKLFF. Full variable domain (remainder filled in from reference TRBV28 and TRBJ1-4): DVKVTQSSRYLVKRTGEKVFLECVQDMDHENMFWYRQDPGLGLRLIYFSYDVKMKEKGDIPEGYSVSREKKERFSLILESASTNQTSMYLCASRRRDSNEKLFFGSGTQLSVL.

The chain couples TRBV28 to TRBJ2-7; D remains unclear. The germline V and J ends were trimmed by 5 bases and 0 bases, with 11 bases remaining between them. CDR1 and CDR2 from the germline V gene are MDHEN and SYDVKM. This CDR3 has 14 residues. The CDR3: CASSQTISSYEQYF. The CDR3 nucleotides read TGTGCCAGCAGTCAAACAATTAGCTCCTACGAGCAGTACTTC. The whole variable domain, remainder taken from reference TRBV28 and TRBJ2-7, is DVKVTQSSRYLVKRTGEKVFLECVQDMDHENMFWYRQDPGLGLRLIYFSYDVKMKEKGDIPEGYSVSREKKERFSLILESASTNQTSMYLCASSQTISSYEQYFGPGTRLTVT.

The CDR3 loop reads CSARGGGEQFF. The CDR3, as DNA: TGCAGTGCTAGGGGGGGTGGTGAGCAGTTCTTC. This chain joins TRBV20-1 and TRBJ2-1; D is perhaps TRBD2 (6 bases). CDR1 is DFQATT, CDR2 SNEGSKA, per germline (reference sequence). This CDR3 has 11 residues. V was cut by 3 bases and J by 9 bases, with 9 bases left in between.

The chain recombines TRBV28 with TRBJ1-5; D call uncertain. Germline CDR1 is MDHEN and CDR2 is SYDVKM. The CDR3 is 16 residues long. V gave up 4 bases and J gave up 1 base, with 14 bases separating them. CDR3 in amino acids: CASSSHGLGSNQPQHF. The CDR3 bases are TGTGCCAGCAGTTCGCACGGACTTGGCAGCAATCAGCCCCAGCATTTT.

The chain carries TRBV6-5 and TRBJ2-5; either TRBD1 or TRBD2 may fit D (5 bases each). Germline V lookup: CDR1 MNHEY, CDR2 SVGAGI. Trimming removed 2 bases from V and 4 bases from J, with 14 bases in between. The CDR3 covers 15 residues. CDR3 protein: CASSYQRGAGETQYF. The CDR3 region has the DNA TGTGCCAGCAGTTACCAGCGAGGGGCCGGAGAGACCCAGTACTTC.

The gene calls are TRBV27 and TRBJ1-1; D is unclear. Trimming removed 2 bases from V and 0 bases from J, with 16 bases in between. Germline CDR1 reads MNHEY; CDR2 reads SMNVEV (reference sequence). The CDR3 spans 17 residues. The CDR3 nucleotides read TGTGCCAGCAGTTTAGCACAGCCGGAAAGGATGAACACTGAAGCTTTCTTT. Encoded protein: CASSLAQPERMNTEAFF.

In its sample, this clone was seen once. V usage is TRBV16 and J usage is TRBJ1-4; D is unclear. Trimming took off 0 bases at V and 3 bases at J, with 8 bases between the two ends. The CDR3 length is 15 residues. The germline V gene encodes CDR1 KGHSY and CDR2 FQNENV. The CDR3 loop is CASSQSRAANEKLFF. CDR3 coding DNA: TGTGCCAGCAGCCAATCGAGGGCGGCTAATGAAAAACTGTTTTTT.

This rearrangement joins TRBV19 to TRBJ2-1; 10 bases match TRBD1. The CDR3 spans 13 residues. Germline V gene lookup returns CDR1 LNHDA and CDR2 SQIVND (reference sequence). V was pared by 9 bases and J by 7 bases, with 6 bases of the junction left unmatched. This CDR3 is CASRGQGRNEQFF. The CDR3 nucleotides are TGTGCCAGCCGGGGACAGGGGAGGAATGAGCAGTTCTTC.

The gene calls are TRBV13 and TRBJ1-4, with 7 bases matching TRBD1. The CDR3 consists of 15 residues. Per germline, CDR1 PRHDT and CDR2 FYEKMQ (reference sequence). The V and J ends lost 5 bases and 5 bases, in that order; junction bases with no gene match: 8. CDR3 DNA sequence: TGTGCCAGCAGCGCTACCGGGACAGAAAATGAAAAACTGTTTTTT. This encodes CASSATGTENEKLFF.

The rearrangement links TRBV4-1 to TRBJ2-7; weak D call: TRBD2 (5 bases). V was shortened by 0 bases and J by 3 bases, with 12 bases between the two germline ends. From germline, CDR1 is MGHRA and CDR2 YSYEKL. The CDR3 runs to 15 residues. In DNA, the CDR3 is TGCGCCAGCAGCCAAGACCCGGGGTTAGACTACGAGCAGTACTTC. Protein: CASSQDPGLDYEQYF.

The genes are TRBV7-8 and TRBJ2-1; possibly TRBD1 for D (5 bases). The CDR3 spans 15 residues. Trimming took 7 bases from V and 6 from J, leaving 19 bases between them. The germline V gene has CDR1 SGHVS and CDR2 FQNEAQ. The CDR3 DNA reads as TGTGCCAGCAACCCGGGTGGGGCCCCTGGCAATGAGCAGTTCTTC. This codes for CASNPGGAPGNEQFF.

The chain uses TRBV10-1 and TRBJ2-7, with D maybe TRBD1 (6 bases). CDR1 WNHNN and CDR2 SYGVQD come from the germline V gene (reference sequence). Deletions cut 7 bases from V and 0 bases from J, with 19 bases between. The CDR3 is made up of 16 amino acids. CDR3: CASNPLGGQSSYEQYF. The CDR3 region has the DNA TGCGCCAGCAATCCCCTAGGGGGTCAAAGCTCCTACGAGCAGTACTTC.

The chain couples TRBV7-9 to TRBJ2-1, with 13 nucleotides matching TRBD2. CDR3 length: 16 residues. J was trimmed by 5 bases and V by 5 bases; bases with no gene match: 6. CDR1 is SEHNR and CDR2 is FQNEAQ in the germline V gene (reference sequence). The CDR3 DNA reads TGTGCCAGCAGCGCTGGGACTAGCGGGGAAGACAATGAGCAGTTCTTC. Protein product: CASSAGTSGEDNEQFF.

This clone was observed a handful of times. The J gene is TRBJ2-2, the V gene TRBV7-8, with 8 bases that match TRBD1. Germline CDR1 and CDR2: SGHVS and FQNEAQ. Trimming at V came to 5 bases and at J to 7 bases, leaving 6 bases not matched to a gene. The CDR3 is 14 residues long. CDR3 residues: CASSKQGVGGELFF. For the CDR3, the DNA is TGTGCCAGCAGCAAACAGGGGGTCGGCGGGGAGCTGTTTTTT.

The CDR3 protein is CASSQTGEGGYTF. The DNA of the CDR3 is TGTGCCAGCAGCCAGACAGGGGAGGGTGGCTACACCTTC. This chain links TRBV6-4 with TRBJ1-2; 8 bases are shared with TRBD1. From germline, CDR1 is MRHNA and CDR2 SNTAGT. This CDR3 is 13 amino acids long. The ends lost 6 bases at V and 7 bases at J; junction bases unmatched: 7.

The V gene is TRBV28, the J gene TRBJ1-1; D perhaps matches TRBD1 (5 bases). CDR3 length: 12 residues. CDR1 and CDR2 from the germline V gene are MDHEN and SYDVKM. V was shortened by 3 bases and J by 5 bases, with 7 bases between the two germline ends. The CDR3 coding sequence is TGTGCCAGCAGTTTTTGGGGGACTGAAGCTTTCTTT. It encodes CASSFWGTEAFF.

The rearrangement links TRBV14 to TRBJ2-6, with D perhaps matching TRBD1 (6 bases). This CDR3 has 15 amino acids. Germline V gene data show CDR1 as SGHDN and CDR2 as FVKESK. Trimming removed 3 bases at V and 0 bases at J, with 6 bases between. The CDR3 loop reads CASSQDSSGANVLTF. The CDR3, as DNA: TGTGCCAGCAGCCAGGACAGCTCTGGGGCCAACGTCCTGACTTTC.

V and J are TRBV4-1 and TRBJ2-7; 12 bases align to TRBD2. V lost 3 bases, J lost 5 bases, and 8 bases stayed unmatched. In germline, CDR1 is MGHRA, CDR2 YSYEKL. The length of the CDR3 is 16 residues. CDR3 sequence (DNA): TGCGCCAGCAGCCATGATATGACTAGCGGGAGTCACGAGCAGTACTTC. Its protein is CASSHDMTSGSHEQYF.